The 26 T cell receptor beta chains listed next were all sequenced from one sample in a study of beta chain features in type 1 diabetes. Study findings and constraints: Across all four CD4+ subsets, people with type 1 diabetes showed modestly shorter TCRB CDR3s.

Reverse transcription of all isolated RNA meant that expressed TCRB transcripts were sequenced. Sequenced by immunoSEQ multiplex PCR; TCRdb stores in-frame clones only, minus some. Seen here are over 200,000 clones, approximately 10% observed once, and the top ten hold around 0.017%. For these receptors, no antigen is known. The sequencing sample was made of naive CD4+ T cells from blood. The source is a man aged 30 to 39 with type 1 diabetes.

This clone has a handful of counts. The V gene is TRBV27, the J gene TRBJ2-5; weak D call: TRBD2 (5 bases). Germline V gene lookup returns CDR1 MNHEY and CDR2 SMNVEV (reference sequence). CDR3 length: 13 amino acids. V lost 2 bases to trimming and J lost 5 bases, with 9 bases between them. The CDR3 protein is CASSLRGLETQYF. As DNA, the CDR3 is TGTGCCAGCAGTTTAAGAGGGTTGGAGACCCAGTACTTC.

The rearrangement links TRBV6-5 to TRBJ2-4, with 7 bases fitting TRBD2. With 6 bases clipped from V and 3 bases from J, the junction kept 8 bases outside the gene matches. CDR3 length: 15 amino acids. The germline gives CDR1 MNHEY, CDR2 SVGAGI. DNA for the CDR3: TGTGCCAGCAGCCGTGGGGGGGTCGGCAAAAACATTCAGTACTTC. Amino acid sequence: CASSRGGVGKNIQYF.

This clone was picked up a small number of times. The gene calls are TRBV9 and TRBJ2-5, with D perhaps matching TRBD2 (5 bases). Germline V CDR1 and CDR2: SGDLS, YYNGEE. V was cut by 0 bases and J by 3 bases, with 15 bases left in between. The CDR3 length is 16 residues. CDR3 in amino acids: CASSVGVAKREETQYF. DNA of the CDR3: TGTGCCAGCAGCGTAGGGGTAGCCAAGAGGGAAGAGACCCAGTACTTC. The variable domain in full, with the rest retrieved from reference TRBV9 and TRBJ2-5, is DSGVTQTPKHLITATGQRVTLRCSPRSGDLSVYWYQQSLDQGLQFLIQYYNGEERAKGNILERFSAQQFPDLHSELNLSSLELGDSALYFCASSVGVAKREETQYFGPGTRLLVL.

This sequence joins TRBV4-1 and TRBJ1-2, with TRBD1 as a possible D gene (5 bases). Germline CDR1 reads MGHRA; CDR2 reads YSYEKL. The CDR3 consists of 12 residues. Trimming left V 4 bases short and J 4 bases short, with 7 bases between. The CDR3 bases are TGCGCCAGCAGCCTCGACAGCTATGGCTACACCTTC. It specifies CASSLDSYGYTF.

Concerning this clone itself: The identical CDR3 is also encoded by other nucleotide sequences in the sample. The CDR3 coding sequence is TGCAGCGTTGGACAGGGCCAAGAGACCCAGTACTTC. As protein: CSVGQGQETQYF. V gene TRBV29-1 combines with J gene TRBJ2-5; 7 nucleotides line up with TRBD1. CDR1 is SQVTM, CDR2 ANQGSEA, per germline. This CDR3 contains 12 residues. V shed 4 bases and J 1 base; nucleotides not matched to a gene: 0. The entire variable domain, with the rest obtained from reference TRBV29-1 and TRBJ2-5, is as follows: SAVISQKPSRDICQRGTSLTIQCQVDSQVTMMFWYRQQPGQSLTLIATANQGSEATYESGFVIDKFPISRPNLTFSTLTVSNMSPEDSSIYLCSVGQGQETQYFGPGTRLLVL.

The CDR3 DNA reads TGCGCCAGCAGCACGCTCAGGGTCGAGACCCAGTACTTC. Translating gives CASSTLRVETQYF. The genes are TRBV5-1 and TRBJ2-5; D perhaps matches TRBD1 (5 bases). Trimming removed 4 bases from V and 5 bases from J, with 12 bases in between. CDR3 size: 13 residues. Looked up from germline, CDR1 is SGHRS and CDR2 is YFSETQ.

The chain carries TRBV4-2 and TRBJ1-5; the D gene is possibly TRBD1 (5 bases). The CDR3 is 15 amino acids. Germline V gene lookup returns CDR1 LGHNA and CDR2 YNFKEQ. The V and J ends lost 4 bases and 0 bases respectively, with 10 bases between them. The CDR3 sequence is CASSPRQLSNQPQHF. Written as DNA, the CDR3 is TGTGCCAGCAGCCCGAGACAGCTTAGCAATCAGCCCCAGCATTTT.

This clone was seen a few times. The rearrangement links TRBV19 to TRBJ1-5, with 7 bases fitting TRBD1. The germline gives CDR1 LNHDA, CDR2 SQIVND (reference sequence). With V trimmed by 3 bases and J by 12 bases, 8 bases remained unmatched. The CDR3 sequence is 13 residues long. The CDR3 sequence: CASSMADREIQHF. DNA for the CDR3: TGTGCCAGTAGTATGGCCGACAGGGAAATCCAGCATTTT.

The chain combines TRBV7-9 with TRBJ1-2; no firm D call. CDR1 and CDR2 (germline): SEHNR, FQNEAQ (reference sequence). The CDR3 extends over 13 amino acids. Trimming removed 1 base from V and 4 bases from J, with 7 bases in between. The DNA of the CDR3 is TGTGCCAGCAGCTTAGAGTTCAGCTATGGCTACACCTTC. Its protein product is CASSLEFSYGYTF. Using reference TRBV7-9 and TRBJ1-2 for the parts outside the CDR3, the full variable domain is DTGVSQNPRHKITKRGQNVTFRCDPISEHNRLYWYRQTLGQGPEFLTYFQNEAQLEKSRLLSDRFSAERPKGSFSTLEIQRTEQGDSAMYLCASSLEFSYGYTFGSGTRLTVV.

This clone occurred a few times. The CDR3 is CASTRTGVLLNTEAFF. The CDR3 DNA sequence: TGTGCCAGCACCCGGACAGGGGTTCTTCTGAACACTGAAGCTTTCTTT. V gene TRBV27 combines with J gene TRBJ1-1; 9 bases agree with TRBD1. The CDR3 loop spans 16 amino acids. Trimming cost V 7 bases and J 0 bases; bases outside gene matches: 9. Germline CDR1 MNHEY, CDR2 SMNVEV (reference sequence).

Written as DNA, the CDR3 is TGTGCCATCAGTGAGTGGACTAGCGGCTCCTACGAGCAGTACTTC. Translated, it gives CAISEWTSGSYEQYF. This chain uses TRBV10-3 with TRBJ2-7, with 10 bases lining up with TRBD2. There are 15 residues in the CDR3. With 1 base clipped from V and 0 bases from J, the junction kept 0 bases outside the gene matches. Germline values: CDR1 ENHRY, CDR2 SYGVKD.

The chain's CDR3 is CASIQGPGRGSYNEQFF. The CDR3 region has the DNA TGTGCCAGCATCCAAGGCCCGGGGAGGGGCTCCTACAATGAGCAGTTCTTC. The V gene is TRBV7-9, the J gene TRBJ2-1; 7 nucleotides line up with TRBD2. Trimming cost V 7 bases and J 0 bases; bases outside gene matches: 12. The CDR3 has 17 amino acids. The germline CDR1 and CDR2 sequences are SEHNR and FQNEAQ (reference sequence).

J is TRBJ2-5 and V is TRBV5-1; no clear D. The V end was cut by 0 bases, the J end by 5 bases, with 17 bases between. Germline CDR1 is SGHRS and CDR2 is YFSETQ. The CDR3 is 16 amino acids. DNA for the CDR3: TGCGCCAGCAGCTTGGACTACGACTCGGTCGTGGAGACCCAGTACTTC. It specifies CASSLDYDSVVETQYF.

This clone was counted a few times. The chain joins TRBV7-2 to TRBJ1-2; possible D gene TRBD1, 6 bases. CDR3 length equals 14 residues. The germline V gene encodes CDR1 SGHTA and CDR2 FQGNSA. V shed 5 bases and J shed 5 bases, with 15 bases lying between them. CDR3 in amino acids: CASSPRQEHYGYTF. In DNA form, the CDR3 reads TGTGCCAGCAGCCCCCGACAGGAACATTATGGCTACACCTTC.

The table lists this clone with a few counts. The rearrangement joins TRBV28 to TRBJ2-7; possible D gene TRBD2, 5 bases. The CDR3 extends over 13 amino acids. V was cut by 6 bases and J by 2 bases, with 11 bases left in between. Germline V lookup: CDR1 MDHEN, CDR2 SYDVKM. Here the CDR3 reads CASRFPGTYEQYF. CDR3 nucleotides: TGTGCCAGCAGATTTCCGGGGACCTACGAGCAGTACTTC.

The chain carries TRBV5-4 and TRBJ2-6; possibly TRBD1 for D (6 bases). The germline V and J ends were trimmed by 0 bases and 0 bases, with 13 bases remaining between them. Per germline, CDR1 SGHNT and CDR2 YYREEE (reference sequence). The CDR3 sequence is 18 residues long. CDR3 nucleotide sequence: TGTGCCAGCAGCTTGGGGCAGGGGCTGAGCTCTGGGGCCAACGTCCTGACTTTC. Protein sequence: CASSLGQGLSSGANVLTF. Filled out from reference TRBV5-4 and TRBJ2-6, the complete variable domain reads ETGVTQSPTHLIKTRGQQVTLRCSSQSGHNTVSWYQQALGQGPQFIFQYYREEENGRGNFPPRFSGLQFPNYSSELNVNALELDDSALYLCASSLGQGLSSGANVLTFGAGSRLTVL.

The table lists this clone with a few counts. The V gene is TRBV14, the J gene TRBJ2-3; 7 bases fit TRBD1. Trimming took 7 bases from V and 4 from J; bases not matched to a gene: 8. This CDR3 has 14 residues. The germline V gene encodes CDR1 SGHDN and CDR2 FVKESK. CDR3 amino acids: CASTPGGPSDTQYF. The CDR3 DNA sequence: TGTGCCAGCACGCCAGGGGGACCCTCAGATACGCAGTATTTT.

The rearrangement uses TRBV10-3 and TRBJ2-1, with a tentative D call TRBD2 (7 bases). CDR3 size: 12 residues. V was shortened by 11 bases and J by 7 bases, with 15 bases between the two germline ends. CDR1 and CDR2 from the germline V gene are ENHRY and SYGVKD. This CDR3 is CAVGGPGNEQFF. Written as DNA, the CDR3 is TGTGCCGTCGGGGGGCCGGGGAATGAGCAGTTCTTC.

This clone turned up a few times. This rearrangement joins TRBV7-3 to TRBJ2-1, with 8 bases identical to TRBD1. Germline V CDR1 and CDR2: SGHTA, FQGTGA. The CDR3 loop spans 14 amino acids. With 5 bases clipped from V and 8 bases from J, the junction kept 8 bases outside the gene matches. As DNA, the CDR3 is TGTGCCAGCAGCCTGACAGGGGCCGGGTATGAGCAGTTCTTC. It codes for CASSLTGAGYEQFF.

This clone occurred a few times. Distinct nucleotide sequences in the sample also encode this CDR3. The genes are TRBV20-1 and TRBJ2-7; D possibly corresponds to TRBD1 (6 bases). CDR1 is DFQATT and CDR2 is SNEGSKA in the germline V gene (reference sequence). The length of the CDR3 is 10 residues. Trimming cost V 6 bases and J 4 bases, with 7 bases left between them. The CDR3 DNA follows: TGCAGTGCGGGACATTACGAGCAGTACTTC. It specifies CSAGHYEQYF.

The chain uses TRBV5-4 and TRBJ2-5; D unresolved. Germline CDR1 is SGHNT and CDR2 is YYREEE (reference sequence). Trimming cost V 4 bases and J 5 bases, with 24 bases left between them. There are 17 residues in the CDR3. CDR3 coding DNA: TGTGCCAGCAGCCACACTTCCTCTTTGGCCCTGCGGGAGACCCAGTACTTC. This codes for CASSHTSSLALRETQYF.

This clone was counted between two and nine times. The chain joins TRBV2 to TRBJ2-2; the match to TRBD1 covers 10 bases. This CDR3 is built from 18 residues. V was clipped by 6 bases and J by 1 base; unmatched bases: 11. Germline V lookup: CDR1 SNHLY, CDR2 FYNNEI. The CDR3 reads CASRGQGNLMKNTGELFF. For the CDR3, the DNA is TGTGCCAGCAGGGGACAGGGGAATTTGATGAAGAACACCGGGGAGCTGTTTTTT.

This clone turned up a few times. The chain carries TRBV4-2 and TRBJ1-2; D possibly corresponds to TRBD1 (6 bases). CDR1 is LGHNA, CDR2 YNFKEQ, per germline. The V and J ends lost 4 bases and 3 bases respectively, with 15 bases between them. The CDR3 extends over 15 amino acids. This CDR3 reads CASSPQSGADYGYTF. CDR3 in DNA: TGTGCCAGCAGCCCTCAATCAGGGGCGGACTATGGCTACACCTTC.

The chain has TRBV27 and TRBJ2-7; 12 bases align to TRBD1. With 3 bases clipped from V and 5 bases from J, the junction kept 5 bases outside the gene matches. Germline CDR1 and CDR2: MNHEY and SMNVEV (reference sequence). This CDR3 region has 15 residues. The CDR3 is CASSFYGTGGHEQYF. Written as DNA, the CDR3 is TGTGCCAGCAGTTTCTACGGGACAGGGGGCCACGAGCAGTACTTC.

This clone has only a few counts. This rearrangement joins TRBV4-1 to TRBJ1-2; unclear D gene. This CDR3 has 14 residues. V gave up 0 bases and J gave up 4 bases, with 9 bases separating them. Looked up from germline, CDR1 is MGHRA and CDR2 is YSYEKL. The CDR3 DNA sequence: TGCGCCAGCAGCCAAGATGAGCCTACCTATGGCTACACCTTC. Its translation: CASSQDEPTYGYTF.

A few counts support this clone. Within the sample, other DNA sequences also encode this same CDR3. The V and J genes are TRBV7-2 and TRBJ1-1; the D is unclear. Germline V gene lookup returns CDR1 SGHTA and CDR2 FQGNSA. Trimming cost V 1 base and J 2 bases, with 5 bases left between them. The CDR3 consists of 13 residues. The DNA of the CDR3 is TGTGCCAGCAGCTTAGGCAGAAACACTGAAGCTTTCTTT. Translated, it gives CASSLGRNTEAFF.